This entry features one T cell receptor beta chain sequence. The identical CDR3 is also encoded by other nucleotide sequences in the sample. The protocol was immunoSEQ multiplex PCR, while the TCRdb copy is restricted to in-frame clones and leaves out a portion. The repertoire holds roughly 25,000 clones, with about 90% as singletons. This sample is part of a study of tissue T cells after allogeneic stem cell transplantation. Study background: Smaller viable blood or marrow samples skipped sorting for direct DNA extraction.

Germline values: CDR1 LGHDT, CDR2 YNNKEL (reference sequence). V was clipped by 4 bases and J by 1 base, with 7 bases between them. The CDR3 length is 13 residues. The sample in question was blood, obtained before transplantation. This chain uses TRBV3-1 (or the pseudogene TRBV3-2) with TRBJ1-1; D is ambiguous. This TCR came from a male donor older than 55 who later had graft-versus-host disease after an allogeneic stem cell transplant. The CDR3 DNA reads TGTGCCAGCAGCCCCGGACCGAACACTGAAGCTTTCTTT. Residues: CASSPGPNTEAFF.